These T cell receptor beta chains were read from a single sample in a study of cytomegalovirus exposure and HLA in healthy donors. The data were produced by immunoSEQ multiplex PCR, yet TCRdb's version contains in-frame clones alone and is incomplete. The sample has about 83,000 clones; around 96% are singletons. The sample taken for sequencing was PBMCs. The receptors stem from a woman aged 18 to 35 in good health and CMV-seronegative. The CDR3 runs from the conserved cysteine through the conserved F or W. A D gene is named only where the DNA matches it firmly. Clone sizes are given selectively: once, few, many, or a class where the clone is expanded.

V gene	clone size	J gene	D gene	CDR3 DNA	CDR3 protein
TRBV19	-	TRBJ1-6	-	TGTGCCAGTAGTGCCCGGGTCAATAATTCACCCCTCCACTTT	CASSARVNNSPLHF
TRBV6-5	-	TRBJ2-1	TRBD2	TGTGCCAGCAGTTACTCAGGTGTCGGGAGGGGCAATGAGCAGTTCTTC	CASSYSGVGRGNEQFF
TRBV2	-	TRBJ2-5	-	TGTGCCAGCGGCTTCGTTCGAGAGACCCAGTACTTC	CASGFVRETQYF
TRBV6-6	-	TRBJ2-1	-	TGTGCCAGCAATAAAGGGGACAATGAGCAGTTCTTC	CASNKGDNEQFF
TRBV9	-	TRBJ2-1	-	TGTGCCAGCAGCCCGCGTTACAATGAGCAGTTCTTC	CASSPRYNEQFF
TRBV12-5	-	TRBJ1-1	-	TGTGCTAGTGGCCGGACAGAAAATATGAACACTGAAGCTTTCTTT	CASGRTENMNTEAFF
TRBV2	-	TRBJ2-1	TRBD2	TGTGCCAGCGCGTTCATTAGCGGGAGCTCCTACAATGAGCAGTTCTTC	CASAFISGSSYNEQFF
TRBV28	once	TRBJ2-7	-	TGTGCCAGCAGTTTACCCCCAGGGACAACCTACGAGCAGTACTTC	CASSLPPGTTYEQYF
TRBV6-1	once	TRBJ2-7	TRBD1	TGTGCCAGCAGTGAAGTCAAACAGGGGCCCCACTACGAGCAGTACTTC	CASSEVKQGPHYEQYF
TRBV7-9	-	TRBJ2-1	TRBD2	TGTGCCAGCACGGCTAGCGGGAGACGTGAGCAGTTCTTC	CASTASGRREQFF
TRBV2	once	TRBJ2-5	TRBD1	TGTGCCATCCGAACGGACAGGGGGCAAGAGACCCAGTACTTC	CAIRTDRGQETQYF
TRBV5-1	-	TRBJ1-1	TRBD1	TGCGCCAGCAGCCCTGGGGGGGACAGGAGGAACACTGAAGCTTTCTTT	CASSPGGDRRNTEAFF
TRBV7-9	-	TRBJ2-2	TRBD2	TGTGCCAGCAGCTTAGTTCCAGCGGGAGCCGGGGAGCTGTTTTTT	CASSLVPAGAGELFF
TRBV5-1	-	TRBJ2-6	-	TGCGCCAGCAGCTCTCTACAGGGTTTAGAATCTGGGGCCAACGTCCTGACTTTC	CASSSLQGLESGANVLTF
TRBV19	-	TRBJ2-5	TRBD2	TGTGCCAGTGGAGGGACTAGCGGGAGGGTTTCGGAGACCCAGTACTTC	CASGGTSGRVSETQYF
TRBV19	-	TRBJ1-1	TRBD1	TGTGCCAGTAGTCTAGACGCAGGGGGTGCCACTGAAGCTTTCTTT	CASSLDAGGATEAFF
TRBV6-4	-	TRBJ2-7	TRBD1	TGTGCCAGCAGCGGGTCTTTTGGACAGGGGTGGAACGACGAGCAGTACTTC	CASSGSFGQGWNDEQYF
TRBV27	-	TRBJ1-1	TRBD1	TGTGCCACACAAGAAACCGGGACAGGAAAACATGTAGCTTTCTTT	CATQETGTGKHVAFF
TRBV27	-	TRBJ1-1	-	TGTGCCAGCCGGGTCTCCAGTGAAGCTTTCTTT	CASRVSSEAFF
TRBV19	-	TRBJ2-3	-	TGTGCCAGTAGTACAGGGTTGGCGGATACGCAGTATTTT	CASSTGLADTQYF
TRBV20-1	-	TRBJ2-2	-	TGCAGTGCCAGACAACTCGGGGAGCTGTTTTTT	CSARQLGELFF
TRBV30	once	TRBJ2-7	-	TGTGCCTGGAGTCGGGACAACTACGAGCAGTACTTC	CAWSRDNYEQYF
TRBV19	-	TRBJ2-7	-	TGTGCCAGCGGGACATCGGTCGAGCAGTACTTC	CASGTSVEQYF
TRBV5-4	-	TRBJ2-7	TRBD1	TGTGCCAGCAGCTTGGTTTCACAGGGGGCGCGCGAGCAGTACTTC	CASSLVSQGAREQYF
TRBV5-1	-	TRBJ2-7	TRBD1	TGCGCCAGCAGCCTTGCCGGGACAGGGGCCTCCTACGAGCAGTACTTC	CASSLAGTGASYEQYF
TRBV6-5	-	TRBJ2-2	TRBD2	TGTGCCAGCAGTTGGCTAGCGGGAGGTACCGGGGAGCTGTTTTTT	CASSWLAGGTGELFF
TRBV6-5	-	TRBJ2-7	-	TGTGCCAGCAGTTACTCGATGCCAGACTTTACCTACGAGCAGTACTTC	CASSYSMPDFTYEQYF
TRBV7-8	-	TRBJ1-2	-	TGTGCCAGCAGCTTACGGCCGGGTTCTCTTAACTATGGCTACACCTTC	CASSLRPGSLNYGYTF
TRBV2	-	TRBJ2-1	-	TGTGCCAGCAGTGAACAGCCCCCCAGGGTATTAAATGAGCAGTTCTTC	CASSEQPPRVLNEQFF
TRBV30	-	TRBJ2-2	TRBD1	TGTGCCTGGAGGGTGACAGGGGGCTTATCCGGGGAGCTGTTTTTT	CAWRVTGGLSGELFF
TRBV5-4	-	TRBJ2-7	TRBD2	TGTGCCAGCAGTTCCGGGACTAGCGATAACTACGAGCAGTACTTC	CASSSGTSDNYEQYF
TRBV4-1	once	TRBJ2-1	TRBD2	TGCGCCAGCAGCCAGACGGGACTAGCGGCCTACAATGAGCAGTTCTTC	CASSQTGLAAYNEQFF
TRBV6-1	-	TRBJ1-1	TRBD1	TGTGCCGCGCAGGGGGCGTACACTGAAGCTTTCTTT	CAAQGAYTEAFF
TRBV27	-	TRBJ2-2	TRBD1	TGTGCCAGCAGTTTCTTGGACAGGGTAACCGGGGAGCTGTTTTTT	CASSFLDRVTGELFF
TRBV25-1	-	TRBJ1-1	-	TGTGCCAGCAGTGTGAACAGGAACACTGAAGCTTTCTTT	CASSVNRNTEAFF
TRBV2	-	TRBJ1-1	TRBD1	TGTGCCAGCAGGGCAGGGGGGACTACTGAAGCTTTCTTT	CASRAGGTTEAFF
TRBV2	-	TRBJ2-7	-	TGTGCCAGCCGCGTTGGGGCCCCTAACCCCCTCGAGCAGTACTTC	CASRVGAPNPLEQYF
TRBV15	-	TRBJ1-5	TRBD1	TGTGCCACCAGCAGAACGACAGGGCCGAATCAGCCCCAGCATTTT	CATSRTTGPNQPQHF
TRBV19	-	TRBJ2-2	-	TGTGCCAGTAGCTGGGGGGTAGCCGGGGAGCTGTTTTTT	CASSWGVAGELFF
TRBV28	-	TRBJ1-3	-	TGTGCCAGCAGTTTTCTGGCTTTTGGAAACACCATATATTTT	CASSFLAFGNTIYF
TRBV7-9	-	TRBJ2-3	TRBD2	TGTGCCAGCAGCCCGCGGGGTGTCAGCGGGAGGGCCACAGATACGCAGTATTTT	CASSPRGVSGRATDTQYF
TRBV27	-	TRBJ1-2	-	TGTGCCAGCAGTTTAGTGACAGGCGCACAGGGTGGCTACACCTTC	CASSLVTGAQGGYTF
TRBV14	-	TRBJ1-1	TRBD1	TGTGCCAGCAGCCATATGATAACAGGGGTCGCTTCGGGCACTGAAGCTTTCTTT	CASSHMITGVASGTEAFF
TRBV18	-	TRBJ1-6	TRBD1	TGTGCCAGCTCATTATTAGACAGGGGTTACTCACCCCTCCACTTT	CASSLLDRGYSPLHF
TRBV19	once	TRBJ1-1	TRBD1	TGTGCCAGTAGTGCAATACAGGGGGGGAGCACTGAAGCTTTCTTT	CASSAIQGGSTEAFF
TRBV19	-	TRBJ2-1	-	TGTGCCAGTAGTCTAACCAGGGGGGCCAATGAGCAGTTCTTC	CASSLTRGANEQFF
TRBV11-3	-	TRBJ2-1	TRBD1	TGTGCCAGCAGCTTAGGACAGGGGGCGAGTGAGCAGTTCTTC	CASSLGQGASEQFF
TRBV28	-	TRBJ2-4	-	TGTGCCAGCAGTTTGGGCCTAGCGAGGAACATTCAGTACTTC	CASSLGLARNIQYF
TRBV29-1	-	TRBJ2-7	-	TGCAGCGTTTTAGGGGCCGAGCAGTACTTC	CSVLGAEQYF
TRBV18	-	TRBJ2-3	-	TGTGCCAGCTCCCAACTTATATCAGATACGCAGTATTTT	CASSQLISDTQYF
TRBV29-1	-	TRBJ2-2	-	TGCAGCGTAAGTGGGCTTGCGAACACCGGGGAGCTGTTTTTT	CSVSGLANTGELFF
TRBV7-8	-	TRBJ1-5	-	TGTGCCAGCAGCTTACAGGTGCTCAATCAGCCCCAGCATTTT	CASSLQVLNQPQHF
TRBV5-4	-	TRBJ2-7	TRBD1	TGTGCCAGCAGCTTGTACACCGGCGGACAGGGATACGAGCAGTACTTC	CASSLYTGGQGYEQYF